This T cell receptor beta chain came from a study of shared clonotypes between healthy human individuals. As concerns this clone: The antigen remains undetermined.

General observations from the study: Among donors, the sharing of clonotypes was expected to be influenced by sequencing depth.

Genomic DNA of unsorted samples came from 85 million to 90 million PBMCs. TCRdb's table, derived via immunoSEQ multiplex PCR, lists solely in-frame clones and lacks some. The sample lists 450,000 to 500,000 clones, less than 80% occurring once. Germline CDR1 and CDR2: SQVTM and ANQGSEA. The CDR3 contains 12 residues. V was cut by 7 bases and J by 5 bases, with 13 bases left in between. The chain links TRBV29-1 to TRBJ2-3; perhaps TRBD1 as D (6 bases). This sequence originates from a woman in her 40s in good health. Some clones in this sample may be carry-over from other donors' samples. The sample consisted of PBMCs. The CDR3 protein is CSGRTAEDTQYF. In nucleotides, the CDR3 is TGCAGCGGACGGACAGCCGAAGATACGCAGTATTTT.